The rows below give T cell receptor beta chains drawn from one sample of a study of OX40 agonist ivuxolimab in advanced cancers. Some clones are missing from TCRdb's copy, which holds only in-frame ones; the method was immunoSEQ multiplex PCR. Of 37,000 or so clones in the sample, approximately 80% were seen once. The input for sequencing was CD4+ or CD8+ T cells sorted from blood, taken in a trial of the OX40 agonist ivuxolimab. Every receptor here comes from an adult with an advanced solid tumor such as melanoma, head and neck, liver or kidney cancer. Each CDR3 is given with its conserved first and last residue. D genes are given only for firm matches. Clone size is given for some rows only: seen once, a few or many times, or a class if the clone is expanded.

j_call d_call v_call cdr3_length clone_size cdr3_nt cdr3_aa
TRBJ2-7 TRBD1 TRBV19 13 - TGTGCCAGTAGGGGACAGGGGGGCTACGAGCAGTACTTC CASRGQGGYEQYF
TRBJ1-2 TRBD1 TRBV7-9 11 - TGTGCCAGCAGCATAGACAGGGTTGGGAGTTTC CASSIDRVGSF
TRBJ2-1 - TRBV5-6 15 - TGTGCCAGCAGCTTGCAGGGGAGCTCCTACAATGAGCAGTTCTTC CASSLQGSSYNEQFF
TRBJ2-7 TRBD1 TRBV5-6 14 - TGTGCCAGCAGCTTGTCGGGACAGACTTACGAGCAGTACTTC CASSLSGQTYEQYF
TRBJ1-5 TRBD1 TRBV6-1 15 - TGTGCCAGCAGCTTCGGGACAGGCGAACCCCAGCCCCAGCATTTT CASSFGTGEPQPQHF
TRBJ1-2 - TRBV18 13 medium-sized TGTGCCAGCTCAAAACGGGCAAACTATGGCTACACCTTC CASSKRANYGYTF
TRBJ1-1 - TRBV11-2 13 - TGTGCCAGCAGCTTAGAACCGAACACTGAAGCTTTCTTT CASSLEPNTEAFF
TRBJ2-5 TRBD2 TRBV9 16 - TGTGCCAGCAGCGGCATAGCGGGGGGGCACCAAGAGACCCAGTACTTC CASSGIAGGHQETQYF
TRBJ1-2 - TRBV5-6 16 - TGTGCCAGCAGCCAGGCGGGGGATTCCAGGTTCTATGGCTACACCTTC CASSQAGDSRFYGYTF
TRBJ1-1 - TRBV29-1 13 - TGCAGCGTTGAAGGGCAGGGGAACACTGAAGCTTTCTTT CSVEGQGNTEAFF
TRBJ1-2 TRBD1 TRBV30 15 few TGTGCCTGGAGTAGGGACAGGGCCACTAACTATGGCTACACCTTC CAWSRDRATNYGYTF
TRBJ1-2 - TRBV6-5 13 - TGTGCCAGCAGTTCTTCAGGATTGTATGGCTACACCTTC CASSSSGLYGYTF
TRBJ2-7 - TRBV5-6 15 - TGTGCCAGCAGCTACGGCCTTTCGCCTTCCTACGAGCAGTACTTC CASSYGLSPSYEQYF
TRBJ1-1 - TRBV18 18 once TGTGCCAGCTCACCACCGTACGGTAGGGCTAGGATGAACACTGAAGCTTTCTTT CASSPPYGRARMNTEAFF
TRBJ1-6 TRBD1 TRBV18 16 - TGTGCCAGCTCACCACCGCTGGACAGGGAAGGCTCACCCCTCCACTTT CASSPPLDREGSPLHF
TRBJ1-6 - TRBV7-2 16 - TGTGCCAGCTCCCCGTGGGGTACGGCCCTTAATTCACCCCTCCACTTT CASSPWGTALNSPLHF
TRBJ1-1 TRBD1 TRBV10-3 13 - TGTGCCATCAATCAGGGGGGGAACACTGAAGCTTTCTTT CAINQGGNTEAFF
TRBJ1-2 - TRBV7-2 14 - TGTGCCAGCAGCCCGAGAGGGGGTGGCTATGGCTACACCTTC CASSPRGGGYGYTF
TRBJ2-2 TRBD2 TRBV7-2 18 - TGTGCCAGCAGCTTGAGACTAGGCGGGGGGCGGAACACCGGGGAGCTGTTTTTT CASSLRLGGGRNTGELFF
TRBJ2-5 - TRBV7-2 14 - TGTGCCAGCAGCTTAGTTTCGGGGCAGGAGACCCAGTACTTC CASSLVSGQETQYF
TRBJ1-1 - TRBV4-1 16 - TGCGCCAGCAGCCAGTTTCCTAGGGTCATGAACACTGAAGCTTTCTTT CASSQFPRVMNTEAFF
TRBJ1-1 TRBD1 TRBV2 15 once TGTGCCAGCAGCTTGACAGGGTTGATGAACACTGAAGCTTTCTTT CASSLTGLMNTEAFF
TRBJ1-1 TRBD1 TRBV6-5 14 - TGTGCCAGCAGTCCCGACAGGGGGAGAGGTGAAGCTTTCTTT CASSPDRGRGEAFF
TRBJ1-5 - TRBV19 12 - TGTGCCACCTACGGAGGGGATCAGCCCCAGCATTTT CATYGGDQPQHF
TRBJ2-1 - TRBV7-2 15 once TGTGCCAGCAGCTTTTGGGGGGGCCTTAAGAATGAGCAGTTCTTC CASSFWGGLKNEQFF
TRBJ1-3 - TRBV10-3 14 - TGTGCCATCAGTGAGTCGCGGATGGACCGGACCATATATTTT CAISESRMDRTIYF
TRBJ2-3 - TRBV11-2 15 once TGTGCCAGCAGCTTAGTGGGACTGGGACCAGATACGCAGTATTTT CASSLVGLGPDTQYF
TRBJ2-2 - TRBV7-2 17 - TGTGCCAGCAGCCATAGGCGGGCCGAAGAGGGCACCGGGGAGCTGTTTTTT CASSHRRAEEGTGELFF
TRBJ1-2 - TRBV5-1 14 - TGCGCCAGCAGCCGAAAAACAGCTAACTATGGCTACACCTTC CASSRKTANYGYTF
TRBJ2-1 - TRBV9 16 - TGTGCCAGCAGCATGCGACAGGTGAGCTCCTACAATGAGCAGTTCTTC CASSMRQVSSYNEQFF
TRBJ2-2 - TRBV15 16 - TGTGCCACCAGCAGAGACAGCTTCGCGAACACCGGGGAGCTGTTTTTT CATSRDSFANTGELFF
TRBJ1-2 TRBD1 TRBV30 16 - TGTGCCTGGAGGCCGGGACAGCGAACTTCAAACTATGGCTACACCTTC CAWRPGQRTSNYGYTF
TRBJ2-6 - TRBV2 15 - TGTGCCAGCAGTTCAGGGACATCCGGGGCCAACGTCCTGACTTTC CASSSGTSGANVLTF
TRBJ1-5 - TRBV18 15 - TGTGCCAGCTCACCGGGGTTACAGCCCAATCAGCCCCAGCATTTT CASSPGLQPNQPQHF
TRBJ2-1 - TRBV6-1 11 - TGTGCCACCTTTGAATGGGATGAGCAGTTCTTC CATFEWDEQFF
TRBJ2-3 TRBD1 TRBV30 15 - TGTGCCTGGTATCGTGGACAGGGAGGCACAGATACGCAGTATTTT CAWYRGQGGTDTQYF
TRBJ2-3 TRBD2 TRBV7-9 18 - TGTGCCAGCAGCGCTCCGGGTCGAGCGGGGGGGCGTAGGTATACGCAGTATTTT CASSAPGRAGGRRYTQYF
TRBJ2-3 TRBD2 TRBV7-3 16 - TGTGCCAGCAGCTTGGGGGGACTAGCGGGCGATAATACGCAGTATTTT CASSLGGLAGDNTQYF
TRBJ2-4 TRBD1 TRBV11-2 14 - TGTGCCAGCAGCTCCGACAGGGATGGGGACATTCAGTACTTC CASSSDRDGDIQYF
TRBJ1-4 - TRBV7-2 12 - TGTGCCAGCAGCTTCTCTAATGAAAAACTGTTTTTT CASSFSNEKLFF
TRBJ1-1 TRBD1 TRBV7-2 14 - TGTGCCAGCAGCTTAGTCTTAGGGGGCTGGGGAGCTTTCTTT CASSLVLGGWGAFF
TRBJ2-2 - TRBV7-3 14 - TGTGCCAGCACCACGGGGCCGGGCACCGGGGAGCTGTTTTTT CASTTGPGTGELFF